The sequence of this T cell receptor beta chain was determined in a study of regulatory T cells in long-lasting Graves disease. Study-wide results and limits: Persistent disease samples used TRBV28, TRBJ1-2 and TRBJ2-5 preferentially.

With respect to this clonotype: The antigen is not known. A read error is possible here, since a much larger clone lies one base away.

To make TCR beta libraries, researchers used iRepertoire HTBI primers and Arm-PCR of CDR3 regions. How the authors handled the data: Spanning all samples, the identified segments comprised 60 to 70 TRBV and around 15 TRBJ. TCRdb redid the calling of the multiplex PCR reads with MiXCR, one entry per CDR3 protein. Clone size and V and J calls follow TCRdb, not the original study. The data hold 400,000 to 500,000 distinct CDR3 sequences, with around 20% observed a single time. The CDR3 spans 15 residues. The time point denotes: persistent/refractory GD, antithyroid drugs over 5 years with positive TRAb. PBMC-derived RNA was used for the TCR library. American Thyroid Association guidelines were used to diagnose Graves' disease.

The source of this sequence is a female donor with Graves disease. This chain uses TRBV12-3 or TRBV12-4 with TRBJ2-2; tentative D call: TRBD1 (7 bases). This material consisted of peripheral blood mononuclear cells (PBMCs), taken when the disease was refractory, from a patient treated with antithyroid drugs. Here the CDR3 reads CASSERQGGTGELLF. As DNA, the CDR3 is TGCGCCAGCAGTGAAAGACAGGGAGGAACCGGGGAGCTGCTTTTT.